This T cell receptor (beta chain) was retrieved from a study of early T cells in non-severe SARS-CoV-2 infection. Sample share makes this clonotype medium-sized. The germline gives CDR1 MDHEN, CDR2 SYDVKM. The CDR3 length is 13 residues. Losses at the gene ends were 6 bases for V and 7 bases for J; bases not matched to a gene: 4. Molecules of cDNA were individually given unique molecular identifiers that were attached to them. One entry per CDR3 protein, called by TCRdb with MiXCR from the 5' RACE reads. Among roughly 8,500 distinct CDR3 sequences listed, about 4.8% were seen once. What was sequenced was whole blood. The chain recombines TRBV28 with TRBJ1-5, with TRBD1 matching over 9 bases. This TCR came from an adult who was a healthcare worker with PCR-confirmed SARS-CoV-2 infection or an uninfected control (not recorded which). CDR3 sequence: CASRRQGEQPQHF. CDR3 sequence (DNA): TGTGCCAGCAGGCGACAGGGGGAGCAGCCCCAGCATTTT.